The 21 T cell receptor beta chains in this list originate from one sample, sequenced in a study of shared clonotypes between healthy human individuals. Some clones are missing from TCRdb's copy, which holds only in-frame ones; the method was immunoSEQ multiplex PCR. The sample has 100,000 or so clones, 67% seen once. The specimen sequenced was memory CD8+ T cells sorted from blood. Specified subset: CD45RO+ cells pooled with CCR7-negative TemRA cells. The origin of the receptors is a woman in her 30s in good health.

This sequence joins TRBV25-1 and TRBJ2-4; D gene ambiguous. The CDR3 consists of 12 residues. The ends were cut back, 4 bases at V and 5 bases at J, with 6 bases in the middle. From germline, CDR1 is MGHDK and CDR2 SYGVNS. CDR3 protein: CASSGAENIQYF. The DNA of the CDR3 is TGTGCCAGCAGTGGGGCTGAAAACATTCAGTACTTC. Supplemented by reference TRBV25-1 and TRBJ2-4, the full variable domain reads EADIYQTPRYLVIGTGKKITLECSQTMGHDKMYWYQQDPGMELHLIHYSYGVNSTEKGDLSSESTVSRIRTEHFPLTLESARPSHTSQYLCASSGAENIQYFGAGTRLSVL.

The V call is TRBV15, the J call TRBJ2-7, with 9 positions matching TRBD1. The CDR3 has 16 residues. The V and J ends lost 1 base and 5 bases, in that order; junction bases with no gene match: 9. The germline gives CDR1 LNHNV, CDR2 YYDKDF (reference sequence). The CDR3: CATSRARDRALDEQYF. The CDR3 DNA is TGTGCCACCAGCAGAGCCCGGGACAGGGCCTTGGACGAGCAGTACTTC. Based on the CDR3 plus reference TRBV15 and TRBJ2-7, the full variable domain is DAMVIQNPRYQVTQFGKPVTLSCSQTLNHNVMYWYQQKSSQAPKLLFHYYDKDFNNEADTPDNFQSRRPNTSFCFLDIRSPGLGDTAMYLCATSRARDRALDEQYFGPGTRLTVT.

Of note for this clone: The identical CDR3 is also encoded by other nucleotide sequences in the sample. The chain has TRBV27 and TRBJ2-1, with 9 bases that match TRBD2. From germline, CDR1 is MNHEY and CDR2 SMNVEV (reference sequence). The CDR3 contains 15 residues. V gave up 0 bases and J gave up 4 bases; unmatched junction bases: 1. The DNA for the CDR3 is TGTGCCAGCAGTTTATCTCTAGCGGGATACAATGAGCAGTTCTTC. Protein: CASSLSLAGYNEQFF.

The chain carries TRBV27 and TRBJ2-1, with 14 bases lining up with TRBD2. This CDR3 comprises 15 residues. The ends lost 6 bases at V and 7 bases at J; junction bases unmatched: 5. Germline lookup yields CDR1 MNHEY and CDR2 SMNVEV (reference sequence). This CDR3 reads CASSPGTSGRNEQFF. CDR3 nucleotides: TGTGCCAGCAGCCCCGGGACTAGCGGGAGAAATGAGCAGTTCTTC.

This clone was observed a few times. This chain connects TRBV28 to TRBJ1-2; 12 positions match TRBD1. The trim removed 8 bases at V and 3 bases at J, leaving 10 bases unmatched. Looked up from germline, CDR1 is MDHEN and CDR2 is SYDVKM. The CDR3 covers 16 residues. CDR3 residues: CASSIPGQGADYGYTF. The CDR3 DNA reads TGTGCCAGCTCAATTCCGGGACAGGGGGCGGACTATGGCTACACCTTC.

This clone was picked up a small number of times. This chain connects TRBV6-1 to TRBJ1-5; a weak D match, TRBD1 (5 bases). This CDR3 is 14 amino acids long. The V and J ends lost 4 bases and 7 bases respectively, with 14 bases between them. CDR1 is MNHNS, CDR2 SASEGT, per germline. The CDR3 DNA is TGTGCCAGCAGTGCAGGGCAGGAAGGCCAGCCCCAGCATTTT. Its translation is CASSAGQEGQPQHF.

CDR3 region: CASSSAVAGGPYEQYF. The CDR3 coding sequence is TGTGCCAGCAGTTCCGCCGTAGCGGGAGGGCCTTACGAGCAGTACTTC. The chain links TRBV27 to TRBJ2-7; 11 bases match TRBD2. The CDR3 covers 16 residues. V lost 4 bases, J lost 4 bases, and 9 bases stayed unmatched. CDR1 and CDR2 (germline): MNHEY, SMNVEV (reference sequence).

This rearrangement joins TRBV29-1 to TRBJ2-1; D is ambiguous. The CDR3 is 12 amino acids. V lost 6 bases, J lost 10 bases, and 16 bases lay in between. Per germline, CDR1 SQVTM and CDR2 ANQGSEA. The CDR3 here is CSVEEQQGEQFF. The CDR3 DNA is TGCAGCGTCGAGGAACAGCAAGGGGAGCAGTTCTTC.

With respect to this clone: Just one base apart from a much larger clone, this may be a read error. Other DNA sequences of this sample code for an identical CDR3. This chain uses TRBV6-6 with TRBJ2-3; D gene uncertain. The CDR3 runs to 12 residues. With 2 bases removed from V and 4 bases from J, the gap between germline ends came to 4 bases. Germline CDR1 MNHNY, CDR2 SVGAGI (reference sequence). CDR3 protein: CASSYGPDTQYF. CDR3 bases: TGTGCCAGCAGTTACGGTCCAGATACGCAGTATTTT.

The chain carries TRBV28 and TRBJ2-3; no definite D call. V dropped 0 bases and J dropped 4 bases, with 14 bases sitting between them. This CDR3 spans 16 amino acids. Per germline, CDR1 MDHEN and CDR2 SYDVKM. This CDR3 is CASSLWGPKNPDTQYF. The CDR3 DNA sequence: TGTGCCAGCAGTTTATGGGGCCCCAAAAATCCAGATACGCAGTATTTT.

V and J are TRBV25-1 and TRBJ1-1; D is undetermined. Trimming removed 3 bases from V and 0 bases from J, with 8 bases in between. CDR1 MGHDK and CDR2 SYGVNS come from the germline V gene. The CDR3 is made up of 14 amino acids. CDR3: CASSDRTLNTEAFF. CDR3 sequence (DNA): TGTGCCAGCAGTGACCGAACATTGAACACTGAAGCTTTCTTT.

The gene calls are TRBV9 and TRBJ2-7, with 8 positions matching TRBD2. The CDR3 is made up of 15 amino acids. The ends lost 1 base at V and 3 bases at J; junction bases unmatched: 6. Germline CDR1 and CDR2: SGDLS and YYNGEE. CDR3 sequence: CASSVTSGSNYEQYF. DNA for the CDR3: TGTGCCAGCAGCGTAACTAGCGGATCCAACTACGAGCAGTACTTC.

The chain is built from TRBV5-8 and TRBJ2-7; TRBD1 or TRBD2 may be the D gene (5 bases each). The germline V gene encodes CDR1 SGHTS and CDR2 YDEGEE. The V end lost 3 bases, the J end lost 7 bases, and 20 bases lay between the germline ends. There are 15 residues in the CDR3. CDR3 region: CASSSSVSRGREQYF. DNA for the CDR3: TGTGCCAGCAGCTCCTCTGTGTCAAGGGGACGGGAGCAGTACTTC.

The rearrangement links TRBV7-1 to TRBJ2-5; D might be TRBD1 (6 bases). TRBV7-1 is classed as an ORF, of uncertain function. Trimming pared 4 bases from V and 4 bases from J, leaving 13 bases between. This CDR3 contains 14 residues. The CDR3 nucleotides read TGTGCCAGCAGCTTGGCGCAGGGGCGAGAGACCCAGTACTTC. Translating it yields CASSLAQGRETQYF.

The chain has TRBV29-1 and TRBJ2-3, with TRBD2 identical over 8 bases. Germline V lookup: CDR1 SQVTM, CDR2 ANQGSEA. After removal of 0 bases from V and 8 bases from J, the junction contained 1 base not matched to a gene. The CDR3 spans 12 residues. The CDR3 region is CSVEEGLVTQYF. In nucleotides, the CDR3 is TGCAGCGTTGAAGAGGGACTAGTTACGCAGTATTTT.

CDR3 sequence reads: CASSQLLRRNYEQYF. DNA for the CDR3: TGCGCCAGCAGCCAACTCCTCCGGAGAAACTACGAGCAGTACTTC. The V gene is TRBV4-1, the J gene TRBJ2-7; D not resolved. Trimming removed 2 bases at V and 3 bases at J, with 14 bases between. The CDR3 runs to 15 residues. Germline V gives CDR1 MGHRA, CDR2 YSYEKL.

V is TRBV4-1 and J is TRBJ2-7; D is undetermined. The germline gives CDR1 MGHRA, CDR2 YSYEKL. The CDR3 is 14 residues long. The germline V and J ends were trimmed by 5 bases and 4 bases, with 15 bases remaining between them. CDR3 nucleotide sequence: TGCGCCAGCAGCTCGACCGGAACCATGTACGAGCAGTACTTC. Translation: CASSSTGTMYEQYF.

CDR3 nucleotide sequence: TGTGCCAGCAGTTTATTACTAGCGGGAGGGCAGGGGAACAATGAGCAGTTCTTC. This codes for CASSLLLAGGQGNNEQFF. The chain uses TRBV27 and TRBJ2-1; 13 nucleotides align to TRBD2. The CDR3 is made up of 18 amino acids. V lost 1 base, J lost 5 bases, and 8 bases stayed unmatched. Germline CDR1 reads MNHEY; CDR2 reads SMNVEV (reference sequence).

The V call is TRBV5-1, the J call TRBJ2-7; 10 positions agree with TRBD2. CDR3 length: 14 residues. CDR1 SGHRS and CDR2 YFSETQ come from the germline V gene. The V gene end was trimmed by 3 bases and the J gene end by 2 bases; junction bases not matched to a gene: 2. This CDR3 reads CASSWTSGAYEQYF. CDR3 DNA sequence: TGCGCCAGCAGCTGGACTAGCGGCGCCTACGAGCAGTACTTC.

The chain couples TRBV21-1 to TRBJ2-7; the table's D gene call, TRBD1, was not cross checked with the DNA. TRBV21-1 is termed a pseudogene. The CDR3 spans 15 residues. The CDR3 loop is CASRSATGDRYEQYF. The CDR3 DNA follows: TGTGCCAGCAGGAGCGCGACAGGGGATCGCTACGAGCAGTACTTC.

This rearrangement joins TRBV5-6 to TRBJ1-5; D is possibly TRBD1 (5 bases). The CDR3 length is 13 residues. Germline CDR1 is SGHDT and CDR2 is YYEEEE. The germline V and J ends were trimmed by 4 bases and 7 bases, with 12 bases remaining between them. The CDR3 nucleotides read TGTGCCAGCAGCCCATTTGGGGGACAGCCCCAGCATTTT. Amino acid sequence: CASSPFGGQPQHF.